This entry features one TCR beta chain sequence. Its antigen is not known. TCRdb keeps only in-frame clones here, not all; method: immunoSEQ multiplex PCR. The sample lists approximately 71,000 clones, roughly 90% occurring once. The V gene lost 8 bases and the J gene lost 10 bases, with 20 bases spanning the gap. The CDR3 extends over 13 amino acids. In germline, CDR1 is MNHNY, CDR2 SVGAGI (reference sequence). The data originate from a study of graft-versus-host responses after intestinal transplantation. As for the study in general: Isolated intestinal, liver-intestinal, or multivisceral transplants were what recipients had. Recipients were all induced with anti-thymocyte globulin, then given tacrolimus and steroids for around 3 years.

Study-wide results and caveats: The presence of high graft-versus-host to host-versus-graft clonal ratios in allografts characterized patients with graft-donor T cell macrochimerism. Marrow from the recipient contained GvH clones, some of which had appeared first in ileum or blood.

V gene TRBV6-6 combines with J gene TRBJ2-5; the D gene is possibly TRBD2 (6 bases). The receptor was derived from a human donor who received an intestinal transplant. This specimen consisted of unstimulated CD8+ T cells sorted from spleen or lymph node cells, obtained before intestinal transplant. CDR3 protein: CASSRTNPASQYF. The CDR3 DNA reads TGTGCCAGCTCTCGGACTAACCCTGCGAGCCAGTACTTC.